The sequence of this T cell receptor (beta chain) was determined in a study of blood T cells in healthy people across ages. V lost 3 bases to trimming and J lost 1 base, with 9 bases between them. There are 14 residues in the CDR3. The germline V gene has CDR1 MGHDK and CDR2 SYGVNS. This clonotype was seen a single time. The use of a sample-barcoded 5' primer and a J-beta primer mix characterized a second PCR of roughly 6 to 11 cycles. One entry per CDR3 protein, called by TCRdb with MiXCR from the 5' RACE reads. The table has about 940,000 distinct CDR3 sequences, 40% to 60% seen once. The sequence derives from a man aged 30-40 years in good health. The rearrangement joins TRBV25-1 to TRBJ1-1, with D maybe TRBD1 (5 bases). Input material: blood. CDR3 amino acids: CASSDQGRNTEAFF. CDR3 in DNA: TGTGCCAGCAGTGACCAGGGACGGAACACTGAAGCTTTCTTT.